Included here is one T cell receptor beta chain sequence, with context. The germline CDR1 and CDR2 sequences are SGHTA and FQGTGA. V was clipped by 0 bases and J by 2 bases; unmatched bases: 5. The CDR3 loop spans 16 amino acids. The protocol was immunoSEQ multiplex PCR, while the TCRdb copy is restricted to in-frame clones and leaves out a portion. The table shows about 20,000 clones, with roughly four fifths occurring only once. This entry comes from a study of OX40 agonist ivuxolimab in advanced cancers. Source: CD4+ or CD8+ T cells sorted from blood, taken in a trial of the OX40 agonist ivuxolimab. The origin of this receptor is an adult with an advanced solid tumor such as melanoma, head and neck, liver or kidney cancer. The gene calls are TRBV7-3 and TRBJ2-7, with 9 bases lining up with TRBD2. CDR3 region: CASSLTATSGPYEQYF. The DNA of the CDR3 is TGTGCCAGCAGCTTAACGGCGACTAGCGGTCCCTACGAGCAGTACTTC.